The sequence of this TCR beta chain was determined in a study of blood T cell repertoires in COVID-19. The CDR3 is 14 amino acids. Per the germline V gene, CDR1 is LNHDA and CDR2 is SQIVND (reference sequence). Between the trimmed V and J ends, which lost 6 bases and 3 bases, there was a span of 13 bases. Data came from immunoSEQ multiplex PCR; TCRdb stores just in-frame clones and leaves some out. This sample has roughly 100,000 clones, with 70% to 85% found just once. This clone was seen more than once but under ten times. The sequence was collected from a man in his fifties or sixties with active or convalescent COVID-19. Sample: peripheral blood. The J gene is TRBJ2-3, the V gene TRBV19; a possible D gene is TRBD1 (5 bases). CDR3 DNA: TGTGCCAGTAGAACAGGAATTTCTACAGATACGCAGTATTTT. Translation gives CASRTGISTDTQYF. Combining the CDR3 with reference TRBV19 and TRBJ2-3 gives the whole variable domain DGGITQSPKYLFRKEGQNVTLSCEQNLNHDAMYWYRQDPGQGLRLIYYSQIVNDFQKGDIAEGYSVSREKKESFPLTVTSAQKNPTAFYLCASRTGISTDTQYFGPGTRLTVL.